The following is a T cell receptor beta chain sequence with its context. Its antigen is still unknown. Qualities for individual bases were not recorded, and no much larger clone is one base off. This specimen comes from a study of cytomegalovirus exposure and HLA in healthy donors (dated by TCRdb to between 2016 and 2019). Concerning the study at large: According to an earlier analysis of 550 to 700 of the donors, about 179 million T cells yielded 117 million unique TCR beta sequences and 276 Gb of sequence data. Among the roughly 390 genotyped donors, approximately 81% belonged to the genetic ancestry cluster associated with self-reported Caucasian donors. Every repertoire in the discovery cohort had been generated on one and the same sequencing platform. Rather than drawing on any new phenotypic data, the later analysis identified candidate immune exposures from TCR beta sequences and the way those sequences occurred across donors. Among almost 400 genotyped donors of the cohort, an average of about 240,000 unique TCR beta nucleotide sequences were sequenced per donor, about a sixth of them non-productive. Donor age, sex, ethnicity and CMV serostatus were collected together with the repertoire data. The T cell repertoires of 666 subjects were profiled by immunosequencing and related to cytomegalovirus serostatus. A later genetic analysis took genome-wide SNP genotypes for about three fifths of the roughly 700 donors and used that subset as a discovery cohort. A later analysis re-examined previously published TCR beta repertoires from over 500 donors and added high-resolution HLA genotyping to investigate patterns of TCR occurrence. An earlier analysis of 587 of the donors used high-throughput TCR beta sequencing to judge whether each TCR beta V gene segment behaved as functional or pseudogenic. HLA typing included class I and class II loci at four-digit resolution. A few DR-DQ haplotypes were treated as single units for association and clustering because of strong linkage in the cohort. The study aimed to test whether signatures of past pathogen exposure could be identified by cataloging public T cell receptors. An early release covering just under 650 HLA-typed donors comprised approximately 290 gigabases of sequencing data and 65 million to 100 million unique TCR sequences. High-throughput TCR immunosequencing, statistical association of individual TCRs with disease status, and machine learning were combined to predict cytomegalovirus infection status. The number of typed donors differed by locus: about 620-640 for A, B, C, DRB1 and DQB1; about 520 for DQA1; some 610 for DPA1; and some 430 for DPB1. A separate validation cohort of roughly 120 different subjects was used in addition to the 666-subject first cohort.

Overall results and qualifications from the work: In this cohort, only TCR beta chains were sequenced, and detectable features were limited by the absence of alpha or paired-chain data. According to a later analysis, parvovirus B19, influenza, CMV and Epstein-Barr virus appeared linked to several top co-occurrence clusters. Some IMGT-functional V segments, including TRBV6-2 and TRBV6-3, could not be told apart with the 87-base-pair reads, so those segments were excluded. The sequencing pipeline was judged likely to have produced a cluster of highly shared sequence variants as a technical artifact. Immune exposure information for the cohort was limited to CMV serostatus. In an earlier analysis of several hundred of the donors, most TCR beta V segments were observed in productive rearrangements about 90% or about 30% of the time, broadly matching IMGT annotations. It was suggested by the authors that the approach could potentially be generalized to other disease states and immunological phenotypes. When HLA alleles, especially DR and DQ, strongly co-occurred, TCR associations were difficult to assign to individual alleles. A later analysis found that most CMV-associated TCR beta chains appeared HLA-restricted, with HLA associations seemingly driven largely by CMV exposure. Sequencing depth was assumed to be roughly uniform across donors in the presence/absence analyses, though that assumption may not hold. Compared with equally common non-associated chains, HLA-associated TCR beta chains in a later analysis were more clonally expanded and had lower generation probabilities. Specific HLA alleles were associated with some 15,000 TCR beta sequences at a false discovery rate of 0.05 in a later analysis. In vitro tests confirmed that a few of the cytomegalovirus-associated TCR beta chains recognize cytomegalovirus antigens. According to a later genetic analysis, donors in an Asian-associated ancestry cluster had fewer N-insertions in productive TCRs than the roughly 700-donor mean. Fewer than 20 rarely observed V segments, including chromosome 9 orphons, were excluded from the earlier analysis of about 610 of the donors because counts were too low. HLA typing was unavailable for some donors at each locus, so association tests used only the typed subset. A later analysis found that TCR association rates varied across HLA loci, with DRB1 alleles showing the most associated TCRs and HLA-C alleles the fewest. An association between a missense DCLRE1C variant and V-gene and J-gene trimming of TCR beta chains was found in a later genetic analysis and replicated in an independent cohort. A further reported finding was that TCR beta sequences accurately predicted the HLA-A and HLA-B alleles for most subjects in the first cohort. Correlated functional status among segregating V segments might reflect linkage disequilibrium, but an unknown experimental factor could not be ruled out. In both the original and validation cohorts, the classifier was reported to diagnose cytomegalovirus status with high specificity and sensitivity. Most TCR sequences were seen in very few donors, while some public TCRs were found in many individuals. The study listed approximately 150 TCR beta chains as associated with cytomegalovirus.

Including cysteine and phenylalanine, the CDR3 has 14 amino acids. CDR3 DNA only is kept here, 42 bases in frame from base 1. Trimming leaves V shorter by 5 bases and J shorter by 5 bases, with the junction holding 10 bases beyond the gene matches. As encoded in the germline V gene, CDR1 is SQVTM while CDR2 is ANQGSEA. The cohort comprised several hundred healthy bone marrow donors. At the time of sampling, all cohort members were nominally healthy, though unrecorded immune exposures were likely present. The donor was CMV seropositive and belonged to the group of more than 250 seropositive cohort members. Every donor gave a peripheral blood sample, and the peripheral blood mononuclear cells from that sample were used for TCR beta sequencing. Genomic DNA was extracted from the blood cell samples with the Qiagen DNeasy Blood Extraction Kit. The method was the immunoSEQ multiplex PCR assay. The multiplex PCR relied on a mix of 60 forward primers for TCR Vbeta segments and 13 reverse primers for TCR Jbeta segments. The CDR3 region of rearranged TCR beta genes was amplified from genomic DNA by a multiplex PCR assay. The amplified TCR beta libraries were sequenced on the Illumina HiSeq System as 87-base-pair reads. The authors processed their data as follows. A later analysis tallied roughly 78 million unique TCR beta chains across the approximately 670 repertoires, and approximately 12 million of those chains were shared by two or more donors. Raw reads were error-corrected and collapsed into unique sequences with a nearest-neighbor algorithm that merged closely related sequences to remove PCR and sequencing errors. CDR3 sequences were aligned to IMGT reference sequences to assign V, D and J gene segments. Each retained sequence needed at least a six-nucleotide match to both a V gene segment and a J gene segment. Rearrangements were called productive when the CDR3 lacked stop codons and stayed in frame with V and J; all others were non-productive. Following IMGT convention, CDR3 was defined as the stretch from the second conserved V-encoded cysteine to the conserved J-encoded phenylalanine. The earlier analysis of a few hundred of the donors excluded any sequence lacking an unambiguous match to a single V gene segment. An earlier analysis of a few hundred of the donors called V segments functional above 56.7% productive rearrangements and segregating when the between-donor standard deviation exceeded 5%. A statistical classification framework was developed to diagnose cytomegalovirus status using the catalog of TCR beta chain sequences. V and J gene assignment, in a later analysis, came from comparing TCR nucleotide sequences with IMGT/GENE-DB human TR gene sequences. The TCRdist pipeline was used in a later analysis to assign CDR3 sequences and most-parsimonious VDJ recombination scenarios. In a later analysis, each TCR beta chain was defined by its CDR3 amino acid sequence together with its V-gene family, and reads without a unique V-gene family were excluded. In a later analysis, approximately 640 highly shared, low-generation-probability nucleotide sequences were removed to address suspected cross-contamination and a sequencing artifact. For each public chain, a later analysis derived a clonal expansion index from normalized ranks of inferred template counts within each repertoire. In a later analysis, generation probabilities were computed using a VDJ recombination model fitted to out-of-frame rearrangements, and the results were checked against IGoR. In a later analysis, hypergeometric tests were used to score TCR-TCR, TCR-HLA and TCR-CMV co-occurrence, with a repertoire-size bias correction applied to TCR pairs. To estimate false discovery rates, a later analysis permuted the HLA or CMV assignments 20 times. In a later analysis, co-occurring TCRs were grouped using DBSCAN, with TCRdist sequence similarity added in when clustering inside HLA-allele-positive subsets. For co-occurrence clustering, repertoires with fewer than 30,000 or more than 120,000 public chains were excluded, along with roughly 5 repertoires with anomalous nucleotide sharing. In its TCRdb copy, this immuneACCESS table keeps in-frame sequences only and misses some clones. Where compared with another copy, unresolved V genes explain less than half of these, and the others have no known cause. V and J calls and clone size are as listed in that table; D and trimming were resolved from the DNA. This sample lists around 170,000 clones; 65% to 85% were detected once. About 3.1% of the sample belongs to the ten largest clones.

The sequenced sample was PBMCs. The sequence came from a woman aged 50 to 65 in good health and CMV-seropositive. Recombination connected TRBV29-1 to TRBJ1-1; TRBD1 agrees with 8 junctional bases. For the CDR3, the sequence is CSVSRQGKETEAFF. In nucleotide form, the sequence is TGCAGCGTTTCCCGACAGGGGAAAGAAACTGAAGCTTTCTTT.